The 15 T cell receptor beta chains below all came from one sample that was sequenced in a study of tumour-infiltrating T cells in Burkitt lymphoma. Data came from immunoSEQ multiplex PCR; TCRdb stores just in-frame clones and leaves some out. The sample yields around 4,500 clones, about 25% seen once. The source material was tumor tissue. All receptors come from a human donor with diffuse large B-cell lymphoma.

The table lists this clone with a few counts. The V call is TRBV5-6, the J call TRBJ2-7; D uncertain. The V end lost 0 bases, the J end lost 7 bases, and 8 bases lay between the germline ends. CDR3 size: 12 residues. Germline V gene lookup returns CDR1 SGHDT and CDR2 YYEEEE. CDR3 DNA sequence: TGTGCCAGCAGCTTGGGTTTTTCGGAGCAGTACTTC. It specifies CASSLGFSEQYF. The variable domain in full, with the rest retrieved from reference TRBV5-6 and TRBJ2-7, is DAGVTQSPTHLIKTRGQQVTLRCSPKSGHDTVSWYQQALGQGPQFIFQYYEEEERQRGNFPDRFSGHQFPNYSSELNVNALLLGDSALYLCASSLGFSEQYFGPGTRLTVT.

This chain links TRBV6-1 with TRBJ1-4; D is perhaps TRBD1 (6 bases). Trimming took 6 bases from V and 5 from J, leaving 10 bases between them. This CDR3 comprises 13 residues. Germline CDR1 reads MNHNS; CDR2 reads SASEGT. This chain's CDR3 is CASSQGPNEKLFF. The DNA of the CDR3 is TGTGCCAGCAGCCAGGGGCCAAATGAAAAACTGTTTTTT.

Only a few counts were recorded for this clone. The chain uses TRBV4-2 and TRBJ2-7; 10 nucleotides align to TRBD2. Per the germline V gene, CDR1 is LGHNA and CDR2 is YNFKEQ. CDR3 length equals 15 residues. V lost 4 bases to trimming and J lost 8 bases; unmatched junction nucleotides: 11. CDR3 sequence reads: CASSPGTSEVKKQYF. The CDR3 region has the DNA TGTGCCAGCAGCCCAGGGACTAGCGAAGTGAAGAAGCAGTACTTC.

With regard to this clone: A much more abundant neighbour one base away suggests this may be a read error. This same CDR3 is encoded by further DNA sequences in the sample. The chain combines TRBV27 with TRBJ2-1; possibly TRBD2 for D (6 bases). Deletions cut 5 bases from V and 9 bases from J, with 20 bases between. From germline, CDR1 is MNHEY and CDR2 SMNVEV (reference sequence). CDR3 length: 15 amino acids. CDR3 residues: CASSPPEGLVTEQFF. CDR3 nucleotides: TGTGCCAGCAGTCCCCCGGAGGGTTTAGTAACTGAGCAGTTCTTC.

The J gene is TRBJ1-1, the V gene TRBV18, with TRBD1 as a possible D gene (5 bases). The V end lost 3 bases, the J end lost 0 bases, and 8 bases lay between the germline ends. Germline V gene sequence: CDR1 KGHSH, CDR2 LQKENI. The CDR3 length is 14 residues. The CDR3 loop is CASSPDSLNTEAFF. CDR3 in DNA: TGTGCCAGCTCACCCGACAGCCTGAACACTGAAGCTTTCTTT. The whole variable domain, filled in from reference TRBV18 and TRBJ1-1, reads NAGVMQNPRHLVRRRGQEARLRCSPMKGHSHVYWYRQLPEEGLKFMVYLQKENIIDESGMPKERFSAEFPKEGPSILRIQQVVRGDSAAYFCASSPDSLNTEAFFGQGTRLTVV.

This clone was found a few times. The V and J genes are TRBV9 and TRBJ1-1; no firm D call. Germline lookup yields CDR1 SGDLS and CDR2 YYNGEE. This CDR3 comprises 13 residues. Trimming took 1 base from V and 6 from J, leaving 10 bases between them. In DNA, the CDR3 is TGTGCCAGCAGCGTAATACAGAGCGCTGAAGCTTTCTTT. Translating gives CASSVIQSAEAFF.

This sequence joins TRBV28 and TRBJ1-5; 9 bases are a match to TRBD1. With 3 bases clipped from V and 9 bases from J, the junction kept 12 bases outside the gene matches. Per the germline V gene, CDR1 is MDHEN and CDR2 is SYDVKM. This CDR3 has 16 residues. CDR3 sequence (DNA): TGTGCCAGCAGTTTCCTTACAGGGGGCAGAGTACGGCCCCAGCATTTT. The encoded protein is CASSFLTGGRVRPQHF.

This sequence joins TRBV6-5 and TRBJ1-1; D not resolved. Germline CDR1 reads MNHEY; CDR2 reads SVGAGI. The CDR3 is 15 residues long. Trimming shortened V by 0 bases and J by 0 bases, and 8 bases separated the two germline ends. DNA of the CDR3: TGTGCCAGCAGTTACTCAGCGGGGATGAACACTGAAGCTTTCTTT. Translating gives CASSYSAGMNTEAFF.

As DNA, the CDR3 is TGTGCCAGCCGGGAAGGCAATACCTACAATGAGCAGTTCTTC. Translated: CASREGNTYNEQFF. The gene calls are TRBV7-2 and TRBJ2-1; D perhaps matches TRBD2 (5 bases). From germline, CDR1 is SGHTA and CDR2 FQGNSA. V gave up 8 bases and J gave up 2 bases, with 13 bases separating them. The length of the CDR3 is 14 residues.

This clone was counted between two and nine times. This rearrangement joins TRBV7-9 to TRBJ2-7; D gene ambiguous. The V gene lost 4 bases and the J gene lost 3 bases, with 7 bases spanning the gap. Looked up from germline, CDR1 is SEHNR and CDR2 is FQNEAQ (reference sequence). The CDR3 consists of 12 residues. The CDR3 sequence: CASSSSLYEQYF. The CDR3 bases are TGTGCCAGCAGCTCGTCCCTCTACGAGCAGTACTTC.

The rearrangement links TRBV11-2 to TRBJ1-2; D uncertain. The V end lost 2 bases, the J end lost 5 bases, and 15 bases lay between the germline ends. Germline V lookup: CDR1 SGHAT, CDR2 FQNNGV. The CDR3 contains 15 residues. CDR3 protein: CASSLPWVDRYGYTF. The CDR3 nucleotides are TGTGCCAGCAGCTTACCCTGGGTCGATCGATATGGCTACACCTTC.

The V call is TRBV25-1, the J call TRBJ1-2; possibly TRBD1 for D (5 bases). The CDR3 has 14 residues. The germline CDR1 and CDR2 sequences are MGHDK and SYGVNS. V was pared by 2 bases and J by 0 bases, with 7 bases between. CDR3 nucleotide sequence: TGTGCCAGCAGTGAACACAGGACTAACTATGGCTACACCTTC. This translates into CASSEHRTNYGYTF.

V usage is TRBV5-8 and J usage is TRBJ2-3, with D unclear. Germline-derived CDR1 and CDR2 are SGHTS and YDEGEE. The V gene lost 2 bases and the J gene lost 4 bases, with 5 bases spanning the gap. There are 12 residues in the CDR3. The CDR3, as DNA: TGTGCCAGCAGCTTATTAGCAGATACGCAGTATTTT. This sequence encodes CASSLLADTQYF.

This clone was detected only a few times. The chain carries TRBV29-1 and TRBJ2-3; 7 positions match TRBD2. The CDR3 has 16 residues. Trimming at V came to 7 bases and at J to 0 bases, leaving 13 bases not matched to a gene. Germline lookup yields CDR1 SQVTM and CDR2 ANQGSEA. The CDR3 sequence: CSAPPHSGFSTDTQYF. The CDR3 DNA follows: TGCAGCGCTCCCCCTCATAGCGGGTTTAGCACAGATACGCAGTATTTT.

This clone has only a few counts. V gene TRBV28 combines with J gene TRBJ2-1; D uncertain. This CDR3 is 12 amino acids long. Trimming took 2 bases from V and 10 from J, leaving 9 bases between them. CDR1 and CDR2 (germline): MDHEN, SYDVKM. The CDR3 nucleotides read TGTGCCAGCAGTTTAACCCTTAGAGAGCAGTTCTTC. Residues: CASSLTLREQFF.